This is a list of T cell receptor beta chains from one sample in a study of blood T cell repertoires in COVID-19. TCRdb keeps only in-frame clones here, not all; method: immunoSEQ multiplex PCR. Of a few hundred thousand clones in the sample, just under 90% were seen once. Sequencing used PBMCs or T cells enriched from blood (not recorded which). The receptors here all came from a woman in her 50s who had recovered from COVID-19. The CDR3 runs from the conserved cysteine through the conserved F or W. Fields, in order: D gene, V gene, clone size, J gene, CDR3 DNA, CDR3 protein. The D gene is left open where the match is weak. Not every row has a clone size; where given, it reads once, few, many or a size class.

d_call: -
v_call: TRBV27
clone_size: few
j_call: TRBJ2-3
cdr3_nt: TGTGCCAGCAGTTTAGGAGGGTTCGGTACGCAGTATTTT
cdr3_aa: CASSLGGFGTQYF

d_call: TRBD1
v_call: TRBV27
clone_size: -
j_call: TRBJ1-4
cdr3_nt: TGTGCCAGCAGTTTAACCGGACAGGGGAGAGGGGGGGGAGAAAAACTGTTTTTT
cdr3_aa: CASSLTGQGRGGGEKLFF

d_call: -
v_call: TRBV5-8
clone_size: -
j_call: TRBJ1-2
cdr3_nt: TGTGCCAGCAGCTCGGATGGACAGACATTCTATGGCTACACCTTC
cdr3_aa: CASSSDGQTFYGYTF

d_call: TRBD1
v_call: TRBV2
clone_size: -
j_call: TRBJ1-1
cdr3_nt: TGTGCCAGCAGGGGACAGCTCATGAACACTGAAGCTTTCTTT
cdr3_aa: CASRGQLMNTEAFF

d_call: TRBD1
v_call: TRBV19
clone_size: -
j_call: TRBJ1-2
cdr3_nt: TGTGCCAGTAGTGCGGACAGGGACGTTTATGGCTACACCTTC
cdr3_aa: CASSADRDVYGYTF

d_call: -
v_call: TRBV7-9
clone_size: -
j_call: TRBJ1-3
cdr3_nt: TGTGCCAACGAGGGAAGCAGAAGAAACACCATATATTTT
cdr3_aa: CANEGSRRNTIYF

d_call: TRBD1
v_call: TRBV30
clone_size: -
j_call: TRBJ1-2
cdr3_nt: TGTGCCTGGAGTGGACAGGGGGCGCATGGCTACACCTTC
cdr3_aa: CAWSGQGAHGYTF

d_call: -
v_call: TRBV27
clone_size: once
j_call: TRBJ1-5
cdr3_nt: TGTGCCAGCAGAATTCGGGGTAGCAATCAGCCCCAGCATTTT
cdr3_aa: CASRIRGSNQPQHF

d_call: -
v_call: TRBV5-4
clone_size: once
j_call: TRBJ1-1
cdr3_nt: TGTGCCAGCAGCTTGGCCGCGGCGAACACTGAAGCTTTCTTT
cdr3_aa: CASSLAAANTEAFF

d_call: TRBD1
v_call: TRBV7-9
clone_size: -
j_call: TRBJ2-3
cdr3_nt: TGTGCCAGCAGACCGGGACAGGGGGTCACCCTGGGGCAGTATTTT
cdr3_aa: CASRPGQGVTLGQYF

d_call: -
v_call: TRBV2
clone_size: once
j_call: TRBJ2-7
cdr3_nt: TGTGCCCTAAGGACCGGGATCATGAGTGGGCGTAACGAGCAGTACTTC
cdr3_aa: CALRTGIMSGRNEQYF

d_call: TRBD2
v_call: TRBV19
clone_size: -
j_call: TRBJ2-1
cdr3_nt: TGTGCCAGTCGTCTAGCGGGGGGGGTTGAGCAGTTCTTC
cdr3_aa: CASRLAGGVEQFF

d_call: TRBD1
v_call: TRBV5-1
clone_size: -
j_call: TRBJ2-1
cdr3_nt: TGCGCCAGCAGCAAAGAGACATTTACAGGGGTAGGGTCCTACAATGAGCAGTTCTTC
cdr3_aa: CASSKETFTGVGSYNEQFF

d_call: -
v_call: TRBV11-1
clone_size: -
j_call: TRBJ1-1
cdr3_nt: TGTGCCAGCAGCTTACCGGGTCCAAACACTGAAGCTTTCTTT
cdr3_aa: CASSLPGPNTEAFF

d_call: TRBD1
v_call: TRBV6-5
clone_size: -
j_call: TRBJ2-7
cdr3_nt: TGTGCCAGCAGTCGACAGGGGCGGTACGAGCAGTACTTC
cdr3_aa: CASSRQGRYEQYF

d_call: -
v_call: TRBV27
clone_size: -
j_call: TRBJ2-1
cdr3_nt: TGTGCCAGCAGTTACGGGTCCTCCTACAATGAGCAGTTCTTC
cdr3_aa: CASSYGSSYNEQFF

d_call: -
v_call: TRBV12-2
clone_size: few
j_call: TRBJ1-1
cdr3_nt: TGTGCAAGTCGCCCATCCTCGGTCCCTGAAGCTTTCTTT
cdr3_aa: CASRPSSVPEAFF

d_call: -
v_call: TRBV3-1/TRBV3-2
clone_size: -
j_call: TRBJ1-5
cdr3_nt: TGTGCCAGCAGCCAAGATCCGGGGAATCAGCCCCAGCATTTT
cdr3_aa: CASSQDPGNQPQHF

d_call: -
v_call: TRBV7-9
clone_size: -
j_call: TRBJ2-7
cdr3_nt: TGTGCCAGCAGCTCGACCGGGTCAATCATAACCTACGAGCAGTACTTC
cdr3_aa: CASSSTGSIITYEQYF

d_call: TRBD1
v_call: TRBV30
clone_size: -
j_call: TRBJ1-2
cdr3_nt: TGTGCCTGGAGGGACAGGGTCCCCAATGGCTACACCTTC
cdr3_aa: CAWRDRVPNGYTF

d_call: -
v_call: TRBV2
clone_size: -
j_call: TRBJ1-2
cdr3_nt: TGTGCCAGCAGTGTATCGGGGGCTAACTATGGCTACACCTTC
cdr3_aa: CASSVSGANYGYTF

d_call: -
v_call: TRBV3-1/TRBV3-2
clone_size: few
j_call: TRBJ2-1
cdr3_nt: TGTGCCAGCAGCCAAGATCCCCTAGGTATTCGGTTCTTC
cdr3_aa: CASSQDPLGIRFF

d_call: -
v_call: TRBV7-9
clone_size: -
j_call: TRBJ2-5
cdr3_nt: TGTGCCAGCAATCTACTAGGTTCTGAGAGGGAGACCCAGTACTTC
cdr3_aa: CASNLLGSERETQYF

d_call: TRBD1
v_call: TRBV30
clone_size: -
j_call: TRBJ1-6
cdr3_nt: TGTGCCTGGAGTGAGGACAGGGGGACCTATAATTCACCCCTCCACTTT
cdr3_aa: CAWSEDRGTYNSPLHF

d_call: TRBD1
v_call: TRBV19
clone_size: -
j_call: TRBJ1-5
cdr3_nt: TGTGCCAGTACTTACGACAGGGGAGGGCCCCAGCATTTT
cdr3_aa: CASTYDRGGPQHF

d_call: -
v_call: TRBV5-6
clone_size: -
j_call: TRBJ2-5
cdr3_nt: TGTGTCAGCAGCTTGTCGGGGGACCAGTACTTC
cdr3_aa: CVSSLSGDQYF

d_call: TRBD1
v_call: TRBV19
clone_size: once
j_call: TRBJ1-6
cdr3_nt: TGTGCCAGTAGTCAGGGGGCTTCACCCCTCCACTTT
cdr3_aa: CASSQGASPLHF

d_call: -
v_call: TRBV19
clone_size: once
j_call: TRBJ1-1
cdr3_nt: TGTGCCAGTACCCCGGACAGCAGTTGGAACACTGAAGCTTTCTTT
cdr3_aa: CASTPDSSWNTEAFF

d_call: -
v_call: TRBV10-3
clone_size: -
j_call: TRBJ2-7
cdr3_nt: TGTGCCATCAGTAGACAGGAGGCCTACGAGCAGTACTTC
cdr3_aa: CAISRQEAYEQYF

d_call: -
v_call: TRBV30
clone_size: -
j_call: TRBJ1-1
cdr3_nt: TGTGCCTGGAGTGTACTTATCGGGGAGAACACTGAAGCTTTCTTT
cdr3_aa: CAWSVLIGENTEAFF

d_call: -
v_call: TRBV2
clone_size: -
j_call: TRBJ1-4
cdr3_nt: TGTGCCAGCAGTCAACAGGAGGGAGGGCTTGCTGAAAAACTGTTTTTT
cdr3_aa: CASSQQEGGLAEKLFF

d_call: TRBD1
v_call: TRBV4-3
clone_size: few
j_call: TRBJ2-6
cdr3_nt: TGCGCCAGCAGCCAAGAGACAGGGGCTGGGGCCAACGTCCTGACTTTC
cdr3_aa: CASSQETGAGANVLTF

d_call: TRBD1
v_call: TRBV7-9
clone_size: -
j_call: TRBJ1-1
cdr3_nt: TGTGCCAGCAGCTTGGGACAGTCGAACACTGAAGCTTTCTTT
cdr3_aa: CASSLGQSNTEAFF

d_call: -
v_call: TRBV2
clone_size: few
j_call: TRBJ2-1
cdr3_nt: TGTGCCAGCAGTCCGAGGGGGGGGCCCAATGAGCAGTTCTTC
cdr3_aa: CASSPRGGPNEQFF

d_call: TRBD1
v_call: TRBV2
clone_size: -
j_call: TRBJ1-4
cdr3_nt: TGTGCCAGCAGTGAGACAGGGTTATCGGAAAAACTGTTTTTT
cdr3_aa: CASSETGLSEKLFF

d_call: -
v_call: TRBV10-3
clone_size: -
j_call: TRBJ1-1
cdr3_nt: TGTGCCATCAGTGGGTCAGTTGACAGCGCAAGCCAGAACACTGAAGCTTTCTTT
cdr3_aa: CAISGSVDSASQNTEAFF

d_call: -
v_call: TRBV27
clone_size: -
j_call: TRBJ1-2
cdr3_nt: TGTGCCAGCAGTTGGGGGCTTAACTATGGCTACACCTTC
cdr3_aa: CASSWGLNYGYTF

d_call: -
v_call: TRBV7-2
clone_size: -
j_call: TRBJ2-3
cdr3_nt: TGTGCCAGCAGCTTAGGGCAGGTATTAACAGATACGCAGTATTTT
cdr3_aa: CASSLGQVLTDTQYF

d_call: -
v_call: TRBV21-1
clone_size: -
j_call: TRBJ2-2
cdr3_nt: TGTGCCAGCAGCTCCAGGGGTACAGGGGGCACCGGGGAGCTGTTTTTT
cdr3_aa: CASSSRGTGGTGELFF